The 10 T cell receptor beta chains reported below all come from one sample, sequenced in a study of shared clonotypes between healthy human individuals. Sequencing was performed with immunoSEQ multiplex PCR; in TCRdb, only in-frame clones are kept and a portion is missing. Of 330,000 or so clones listed, roughly 70% were seen once; the top ten hold about a tenth. The sequenced sample consisted of memory CD4+ T cells sorted from blood. Subset described: CD45RA-negative fraction. The receptors were gathered from a man aged 25 to 45 in good health.

The chain joins TRBV25-1 to TRBJ2-3; D is unresolved. The CDR3 covers 13 residues. The germline V and J ends were trimmed by 4 bases and 5 bases, with 10 bases remaining between them. In germline, CDR1 is MGHDK, CDR2 SYGVNS. In DNA, the CDR3 is TGTGCCAGCAGTGCCCACCACCAAGATACGCAGTATTTT. It codes for CASSAHHQDTQYF.

V and J are TRBV21-1 and TRBJ2-2. TRBV21-1 is tagged as a pseudogene. The CDR3 sequence is 15 residues long. CDR3 amino acids: CASIRAEGNTGELFF. Written as DNA, the CDR3 is TGTGCCAGCATAAGGGCCGAAGGGAACACCGGGGAGCTGTTTTTT.

This clone was recorded a few times. This chain uses TRBV9 with TRBJ1-2; tentative D call: TRBD1 (6 bases). The V gene's germline CDR1 is SGDLS and CDR2 YYNGEE. The CDR3 is made up of 18 amino acids. With 4 bases removed from V and 0 bases from J, the gap between germline ends came to 22 bases. CDR3 DNA sequence: TGTGCCAGCAGCCCTTATGGGCGGGGGGCGAGCACTAACTATGGCTACACCTTC. Translated: CASSPYGRGASTNYGYTF.

The chain combines TRBV28 with TRBJ1-1; D call uncertain. Deletions cut 8 bases from V and 4 bases from J, with 8 bases between. The CDR3 runs 11 residues. Germline V gene sequence: CDR1 MDHEN, CDR2 SYDVKM. Here the CDR3 DNA reads TGTGCCAGCGAGCGGGTCACTGAAGCTTTCTTT. Translated: CASERVTEAFF.

The chain couples TRBV7-2 to TRBJ2-7; 10 bases are shared with TRBD1. The CDR3 covers 14 residues. Trimming removed 5 bases from V and 4 bases from J; junction bases left unmatched: 5. The V gene's germline CDR1 is SGHTA and CDR2 FQGNSA. DNA for the CDR3: TGTGCCAGCAGCCCAAGACAGGGGGCGTACGAGCAGTACTTC. Its translation is CASSPRQGAYEQYF.

J is TRBJ1-6 and V is TRBV6-1; D is ambiguous. The V end was cut by 11 bases, the J end by 6 bases, with 14 bases between. The CDR3 extends over 13 amino acids. Germline CDR1 is MNHNS and CDR2 is SASEGT. CDR3 nucleotide sequence: TGTGCCTCTAGTCAATCTCTTAATTCACCCCTCCACTTT. Encoded protein: CASSQSLNSPLHF.

The chain is built from TRBV2 and TRBJ1-1; D not resolved. This CDR3 is built from 15 residues. Trimming left V 1 base short and J 1 base short, with 10 bases between. The germline V gene has CDR1 SNHLY and CDR2 FYNNEI. CDR3: CASSEERTTNTEAFF. The CDR3 DNA reads TGTGCCAGCAGTGAAGAGCGTACGACGAACACTGAAGCTTTCTTT.

Points on this clone: This may be a read error, as it is one base from a much larger clone. The rearrangement joins TRBV2 to TRBJ2-5; D unclear. Germline CDR1 SNHLY, CDR2 FYNNEI. V dropped 3 bases and J dropped 3 bases, with 5 bases sitting between them. This CDR3 region has 12 residues. The CDR3 loop reads CASSDVEETQYF. In nucleotides, the CDR3 is TGTGCCAGCAGTGACGTAGAAGAGACCCAGTACTTC. Filled out from reference TRBV2 and TRBJ2-5, the complete variable domain reads EPEVTQTPSHQVTQMGQEVILRCVPISNHLYFYWYRQILGQKVEFLVSFYNNEISEKSEIFDDQFSVERPDGSNFTLKIRSTKLEDSAMYFCASSDVEETQYFGPGTRLLVL.

The chain joins TRBV11-3 to TRBJ2-7; D remains unclear. The germline V gene encodes CDR1 SGHNT and CDR2 YENEEA. V was clipped by 3 bases and J by 0 bases, with 9 bases between them. The CDR3 extends over 14 amino acids. The CDR3 reads CASSFSAGSYEQYF. Here the CDR3 DNA reads TGTGCCAGCAGCTTCTCCGCAGGCTCCTACGAGCAGTACTTC.

This clone was detected a few times. V gene TRBV18 combines with J gene TRBJ2-7; 9 positions agree with TRBD1. CDR3 length: 15 residues. The ends lost 6 bases at V and 10 bases at J; junction bases unmatched: 16. The V gene's germline CDR1 is KGHSH and CDR2 LQKENI. This chain's CDR3 is CASSEGTGMDYPQYF. For the CDR3, the DNA is TGTGCCAGCTCGGAGGGGACAGGGATGGACTACCCCCAGTACTTC.